The 23 T cell receptor beta chains listed next were all sequenced from one sample in a study of CD8+ T cells in alopecia areata. Extracted RNA was reverse transcribed, and the resulting cDNA served as sequencing template. Clones were read by immunoSEQ multiplex PCR, and TCRdb kept only the in-frame ones, dropping some. The sample records about 200,000 clones, 55% to 75% being singletons. The treatment here: oral pan-JAK inhibitor, 5-10 mg twice daily. The sequences come from CD4+ T cells sorted from blood, collected at week 24, from a patient treated with tofacitinib. These receptors came from a human donor with alopecia areata.

The V and J genes are TRBV5-1 and TRBJ2-5, with D tentatively TRBD1 (5 bases). CDR3 length: 11 residues. V lost 7 bases and J lost 1, with 5 bases in between. Germline V gene sequence: CDR1 SGHRS, CDR2 YFSETQ. The CDR3 DNA is TGCGCCAGCCAGGGCCAAGAGACCCAGTACTTC. This sequence encodes CASQGQETQYF.

This clone was found a few times. The chain couples TRBV6-5 to TRBJ2-4, with D tentatively TRBD2 (5 bases). CDR1 is MNHEY, CDR2 SVGAGI, per germline. The CDR3 loop spans 13 amino acids. The V end lost 5 bases, the J end lost 3 bases, and 8 bases lay between the germline ends. CDR3 residues: CASSGRDKNIQYF. The DNA for the CDR3 is TGTGCCAGCAGTGGACGGGACAAAAACATTCAGTACTTC.

This chain uses TRBV28 with TRBJ2-7; TRBD1 aligns across 7 bases. There are 15 residues in the CDR3. V gave up 1 base and J gave up 0 bases; unmatched junction bases: 3. Germline CDR1 and CDR2: MDHEN and SYDVKM. In DNA, the CDR3 is TGTGCCAGCAGTTTATCGGGGACAGTCTCCTACGAGCAGTACTTC. This gives the protein CASSLSGTVSYEQYF.

The rearrangement links TRBV29-1 to TRBJ2-5; D might be TRBD2 (6 bases). This CDR3 spans 14 amino acids. V lost 3 bases and J lost 5, with 16 bases in between. The germline gives CDR1 SQVTM, CDR2 ANQGSEA. CDR3: CSVDGGSSRETQYF. The CDR3 DNA reads TGCAGCGTTGATGGGGGGTCGTCCAGGGAGACCCAGTACTTC.

The rearrangement joins TRBV7-6 to TRBJ1-1, with D possibly being TRBD1 (5 bases). The ends were cut back, 5 bases at V and 3 bases at J, with 13 bases in the middle. Per the germline V gene, CDR1 is SGHVS and CDR2 is FNYEAQ. This CDR3 contains 14 residues. CDR3 DNA sequence: TGTGCCAGCAGCCCCTGGGGCGGGGACACTGAAGCTTTCTTT. This gives the protein CASSPWGGDTEAFF.

The chain employs TRBV30 and TRBJ1-2; the D gene is possibly TRBD1 (5 bases). Germline loops: CDR1 GTSNPN, CDR2 SVGIG (reference sequence). Deletions cut 3 bases from V and 8 bases from J, with 16 bases between. This CDR3 contains 13 residues. The DNA of the CDR3 is TGTGCCTGGAGGGGGCCAAGTATAGTAGGCTACACCTTC. Amino acids: CAWRGPSIVGYTF.

This chain connects TRBV27 to TRBJ2-7, with a weak D call TRBD2 (7 bases). This CDR3 comprises 14 residues. The ends were cut back, 2 bases at V and 3 bases at J, with 11 bases in the middle. From germline, CDR1 is MNHEY and CDR2 SMNVEV (reference sequence). The CDR3 DNA is TGTGCCAGCAGTTTAGCGGGGGCGGACTACGAGCAGTACTTC. Amino acid sequence: CASSLAGADYEQYF.

CDR3 amino acids: CASSPPGLSSYNEQFF. Written as DNA, the CDR3 is TGTGCCAGCAGTCCCCCGGGCTTAAGCTCCTACAATGAGCAGTTCTTC. This chain links TRBV27 with TRBJ2-1; D gene ambiguous. Trimming took off 5 bases at V and 0 bases at J, with 14 bases between the two ends. Germline V gene lookup returns CDR1 MNHEY and CDR2 SMNVEV (reference sequence). The CDR3 consists of 16 residues.

The rearrangement uses TRBV28 and TRBJ1-5; no reliable D call. The CDR3 covers 11 residues. V was clipped by 3 bases and J by 6 bases, with 3 bases between them. The germline V gene encodes CDR1 MDHEN and CDR2 SYDVKM. The CDR3 nucleotides are TGTGCCAGCAGTTTTAGTCAGCCCCAGCATTTT. The encoded protein is CASSFSQPQHF.

V and J are TRBV19 and TRBJ1-5; a possible D gene is TRBD1 (5 bases). V dropped 8 bases and J dropped 11 bases, with 19 bases sitting between them. The length of the CDR3 is 13 residues. Germline CDR1 reads LNHDA; CDR2 reads SQIVND (reference sequence). CDR3 DNA: TGTGCCAGTGGGAGCAGGGCCACCTTGTCCCAGCATTTT. Residues: CASGSRATLSQHF.

This clone was seen ten or more times. J is TRBJ1-2 and V is TRBV2; 8 bases match TRBD1. Germline V gene sequence: CDR1 SNHLY, CDR2 FYNNEI. The CDR3 runs 13 residues. V gave up 6 bases and J gave up 7 bases; unmatched junction bases: 7. CDR3 region: CASRSDREGGYTF. DNA for the CDR3: TGTGCCAGCAGGTCGGACAGGGAGGGTGGCTACACCTTC. Supplemented by reference TRBV2 and TRBJ1-2, the full variable domain reads EPEVTQTPSHQVTQMGQEVILRCVPISNHLYFYWYRQILGQKVEFLVSFYNNEISEKSEIFDDQFSVERPDGSNFTLKIRSTKLEDSAMYFCASRSDREGGYTFGSGTRLTVV.

This clone was detected only a few times. The rearrangement links TRBV5-5 to TRBJ2-7; TRBD2 matches at 10 bases. J lost 0 bases, V lost 0 bases, and 3 bases had no gene match. Germline values: CDR1 SGHKS, CDR2 YYEKEE (reference sequence). CDR3 length: 16 amino acids. CDR3 sequence: CASSLDLAGDSYEQYF. DNA of the CDR3: TGTGCCAGCAGCTTGGACCTAGCGGGAGACTCCTACGAGCAGTACTTC.

This rearrangement joins TRBV25-1 to TRBJ1-1; D is undetermined. The CDR3 loop spans 11 amino acids. CDR1 MGHDK and CDR2 SYGVNS come from the germline V gene. V lost 4 bases and J lost 7, with 7 bases in between. In DNA form, the CDR3 reads TGTGCCAGCAGTGCCGGGGATGAAGCTTTCTTT. Translation gives CASSAGDEAFF.

Comment on this clone: Other DNA variants within this sample encode the same CDR3. The chain employs TRBV5-1 and TRBJ2-3, with 10 bases lining up with TRBD2. The CDR3 totals 16 residues. Looked up from germline, CDR1 is SGHRS and CDR2 is YFSETQ. V was clipped by 0 bases and J by 1 base; unmatched bases: 2. The CDR3 nucleotides are TGCGCCAGCAGCTTGGGCGGGACTAGCGGCACAGATACGCAGTATTTT. Encoded protein: CASSLGGTSGTDTQYF.

This clone was counted only a few times. The chain employs TRBV7-2 and TRBJ2-1; tentative D call: TRBD2 (6 bases). V dropped 5 bases and J dropped 10 bases, with 15 bases sitting between them. The CDR3 is 13 residues long. Germline CDR1 SGHTA, CDR2 FQGNSA. CDR3 nucleotide sequence: TGTGCCAGCAGCGCGGGACGCCGCCCGGAGCAGTTCTTC. This sequence encodes CASSAGRRPEQFF.

The chain links TRBV5-6 to TRBJ2-3, with a weak D call TRBD1 (6 bases). With 0 bases removed from V and 5 bases from J, the gap between germline ends came to 13 bases. The CDR3 has 15 residues. The germline gives CDR1 SGHDT, CDR2 YYEEEE. CDR3 DNA: TGTGCCAGCAGCTTGGACGGACAGCCAAGAGATACGCAGTATTTT. Amino acid sequence: CASSLDGQPRDTQYF. The whole variable domain, filled in from reference TRBV5-6 and TRBJ2-3, reads DAGVTQSPTHLIKTRGQQVTLRCSPKSGHDTVSWYQQALGQGPQFIFQYYEEEERQRGNFPDRFSGHQFPNYSSELNVNALLLGDSALYLCASSLDGQPRDTQYFGPGTRLTVL.

The chain is built from TRBV18 and TRBJ1-5; 7 positions agree with TRBD1. Germline lookup yields CDR1 KGHSH and CDR2 LQKENI. J was trimmed by 5 bases and V by 2 bases; bases with no gene match: 0. The CDR3 runs to 13 residues. CDR3 in amino acids: CASSPDRDQPQHF. The CDR3, as DNA: TGTGCCAGCTCACCAGACAGGGATCAGCCCCAGCATTTT.

The chain links TRBV30 to TRBJ1-5; TRBD1 is a possible D gene (5 bases). V gave up 5 bases and J gave up 7 bases, with 18 bases separating them. Germline CDR1 reads GTSNPN; CDR2 reads SVGIG (reference sequence). CDR3 length: 14 amino acids. CDR3 sequence reads: CAWQSGGIGQPQHF. DNA of the CDR3: TGTGCCTGGCAAAGTGGGGGGATCGGGCAGCCCCAGCATTTT.

In its sample, this clone was seen a few times. V gene TRBV5-1 combines with J gene TRBJ2-5; 7 bases line up with TRBD2. Germline CDR1 SGHRS, CDR2 YFSETQ. The CDR3 has 14 amino acids. V dropped 4 bases and J dropped 4; count of bases not matched to a gene: 7. The CDR3, as DNA: TGCGCCAGCAGCACGGAGGCGGGAGTAGAGACCCAGTACTTC. Translated, it gives CASSTEAGVETQYF.

V usage is TRBV29-1 and J usage is TRBJ2-5, with TRBD2 as a possible D gene (5 bases). The germline V and J ends were trimmed by 3 bases and 9 bases, with 14 bases remaining between them. CDR3 size: 12 residues. Germline CDR1 is SQVTM and CDR2 is ANQGSEA. The CDR3 nucleotides are TGCAGCGTTGATTGGCAGTTGGAGGCCCAGTACTTC. Amino acids: CSVDWQLEAQYF.

The chain couples TRBV7-2 to TRBJ1-4; D ambiguous. Trimming cost V 0 bases and J 6 bases, with 5 bases left between them. From germline, CDR1 is SGHTA and CDR2 FQGNSA. The CDR3 length is 13 residues. DNA of the CDR3: TGTGCCAGCAGCTTAGCGGACGATGAAAAACTGTTTTTT. It is translated as CASSLADDEKLFF.

This clone was seen more than once but under ten times. The rearrangement uses TRBV7-2 and TRBJ2-1, with 10 positions matching TRBD2. CDR1 is SGHTA and CDR2 is FQGNSA in the germline V gene. The CDR3 is made up of 15 amino acids. The V segment lost 3 bases and the J segment 6 bases; nucleotides outside the gene matches: 5. The CDR3 coding sequence is TGTGCCAGCAGCTTTAGCGGGGGGCCCGGCAATGAGCAGTTCTTC. Amino acids: CASSFSGGPGNEQFF. The full variable domain, in which reference TRBV7-2 and TRBJ2-1 provide the parts outside the CDR3, is GAGVSQSPSNKVTEKGKDVELRCDPISGHTALYWYRQSLGQGLEFLIYFQGNSAPDKSGLPSDRFSAERTGGSVSTLTIQRTQQEDSAVYLCASSFSGGPGNEQFFGPGTRLTVL.

J is TRBJ2-3 and V is TRBV7-2; D is uncertain. V lost 5 bases, J lost 3 bases, and 12 bases lay in between. CDR1 and CDR2 (germline): SGHTA, FQGNSA. The CDR3 covers 14 residues. CDR3 bases: TGTGCCAGCAGCCCCGTGGGGTCAACAGATACGCAGTATTTT. Translating it yields CASSPVGSTDTQYF. Based on the CDR3 plus reference TRBV7-2 and TRBJ2-3, the full variable domain is GAGVSQSPSNKVTEKGKDVELRCDPISGHTALYWYRQSLGQGLEFLIYFQGNSAPDKSGLPSDRFSAERTGGSVSTLTIQRTQQEDSAVYLCASSPVGSTDTQYFGPGTRLTVL.